The source of this T cell receptor beta chain is a study of response to subunit inactivated influenza vaccine. Findings and limits, study-wide: Few new T cells, the authors suggested, are recruited by each seasonal influenza vaccination.

TCRdb itself ran the RT-PCR reads through MiXCR, one entry per CDR3 protein. The data show under 200,000 distinct CDR3 sequences, around 9.9% seen once. As regards this clonotype: Its target is unknown.

The junction had 5 bases not matched to a gene; V was cut back by 1 base and J by 9 bases. The CDR3 covers 14 residues. The germline V gene encodes CDR1 SGDLS and CDR2 YYNGEE. The chain recombines TRBV9 with TRBJ2-1, with 9 positions matching TRBD1. The clonotype comes from a man aged 50-59 years who received an inactivated influenza vaccine. Sequences were derived from non-naive T cells sorted from PBMCs, sampled about 40 days after vaccination. The CDR3 is CASSVLQGASEQFF. In nucleotides, the CDR3 is TGTGCCAGCAGCGTATTACAGGGGGCGAGTGAGCAGTTCTTC.